This T cell receptor beta chain comes out of a study of cytomegalovirus exposure and HLA in healthy donors. Study information: The early release's HLA-typed donors yielded 65 million to 85 million unique TCRs.

CDR3 length equals 18 residues. Germline CDR1 and CDR2: SGHDT and YYEEEE. With V trimmed by 2 bases and J by 8 bases, 10 bases remained unmatched. PCR was performed using 60 Vbeta and 13 Jbeta primers. Repertoires were generated with immunoSEQ multiplex PCR, while TCRdb's copy carries only in-frame clones and drops some. The sample yields 100,000 to 150,000 clones, around 72% seen once. Study-wide findings and caveats: Productive rates of about 90% or about 30% were seen for most TCR beta V segments in an earlier analysis.

This clone was counted a few times. What it binds is not known. CMV serostatus was not recorded for this donor. Sample: PBMCs. The clonotype comes from a human donor in good health. The V gene is TRBV5-6, the J gene TRBJ2-2; 15 bases map to TRBD2. CDR3 in amino acids: CASSLKLGGTSGRGELFF. The CDR3 DNA is TGTGCCAGCAGCTTAAAACTCGGCGGGACTAGCGGGAGGGGGGAGCTGTTTTTT.